One sample yielded the 22 T cell receptor beta chains listed below, sequenced in a study of T cell responses to AZD1222 COVID-19 vaccine. Profiling relied on immunoSEQ multiplex PCR, and the TCRdb table lists in-frame clones only, not all of them. The table gives over 120,000 clones; the top ten clones make up over 2% of it. Sequencing was done on a sample of peripheral blood. These receptors all come from an adult in good health.

This chain links TRBV4-1 with TRBJ1-2, with no clear D. V lost 0 bases and J 4 bases, leaving 9 bases between the germline ends. Germline assignment: CDR1 MGHRA and CDR2 YSYEKL. The CDR3 is 14 residues long. The CDR3 nucleotides are TGCGCCAGCAGCCAAGACCCCGTCGGCTATGGCTACACCTTC. Its translation is CASSQDPVGYGYTF.

The chain has TRBV6-5 and TRBJ1-6; a possible D gene is TRBD1 (5 bases). The CDR3 is 14 residues long. Germline assignment: CDR1 MNHEY and CDR2 SVGAGI. V dropped 6 bases and J dropped 5 bases, with 11 bases sitting between them. The CDR3 reads CASREGPNNSPLHF. The CDR3 bases are TGTGCCAGCAGAGAGGGACCGAATAATTCACCCCTCCACTTT.

The V call is TRBV28, the J call TRBJ1-2; no clear D gene. The CDR3 has 12 amino acids. The germline V gene has CDR1 MDHEN and CDR2 SYDVKM. Between the trimmed V and J ends, which lost 8 bases and 9 bases, there was a span of 16 bases. CDR3 amino acids: CASSFKLGSYTF. The CDR3 nucleotides read TGTGCCAGCTCCTTTAAACTGGGAAGCTACACCTTC.

V is TRBV5-1 and J is TRBJ1-3, with TRBD1 matching over 8 bases. The CDR3 has 14 amino acids. Per germline, CDR1 SGHRS and CDR2 YFSETQ. The J segment lost 6 bases and the V segment lost 0 bases, leaving 2 bases of the junction unmatched. CDR3 in amino acids: CASSLGQGQNTIYF. The CDR3 bases are TGCGCCAGCAGCTTGGGACAGGGGCAAAACACCATATATTTT.

The chain couples TRBV28 to TRBJ2-6; 9 positions agree with TRBD2. This CDR3 region has 16 residues. Germline V gene lookup returns CDR1 MDHEN and CDR2 SYDVKM. V lost 3 bases to trimming and J lost 5 bases; unmatched junction nucleotides: 5. Here the CDR3 reads CASSFAGGVRANVLTF. Here the CDR3 DNA reads TGTGCCAGCAGTTTCGCGGGGGGGGTTAGGGCCAACGTCCTGACTTTC.

V and J are TRBV29-1 and TRBJ1-1, with D maybe TRBD1 (5 bases). The CDR3 length is 14 residues. In germline, CDR1 is SQVTM, CDR2 ANQGSEA. The germline V and J ends were trimmed by 8 bases and 1 base, with 17 bases remaining between them. The CDR3 bases are TGCAGCATTTCAGGGTTTATGGGGAACACTGAAGCTTTCTTT. It specifies CSISGFMGNTEAFF. The variable domain in full, completed from reference TRBV29-1 and TRBJ1-1, reads SAVISQKPSRDICQRGTSLTIQCQVDSQVTMMFWYRQQPGQSLTLIATANQGSEATYESGFVIDKFPISRPNLTFSTLTVSNMSPEDSSIYLCSISGFMGNTEAFFGQGTRLTVV.

This sequence joins TRBV28 and TRBJ2-2, with 9 bases that match TRBD1. V lost 5 bases, J lost 6 bases, and 4 bases stayed unmatched. CDR1 and CDR2 (germline): MDHEN, SYDVKM. CDR3 size: 14 residues. The CDR3 DNA reads as TGTGCCAGCAGTAAGGACAGGGGACCCGGGGAGCTGTTTTTT. Translating gives CASSKDRGPGELFF.

The V and J genes are TRBV4-3 and TRBJ1-4; D not resolved. The ends were cut back, 4 bases at V and 0 bases at J, with 12 bases in the middle. The CDR3 loop spans 16 amino acids. Germline CDR1 LGHNA, CDR2 YSLEER. The CDR3 DNA follows: TGCGCCAGCAGCCCCCTCGGTACTGCAACTAATGAAAAACTGTTTTTT. Translation: CASSPLGTATNEKLFF.

The chain joins TRBV6-5 to TRBJ2-7, with a possible D match to TRBD1 (6 bases). The CDR3 runs to 14 residues. With 3 bases removed from V and 3 bases from J, the gap between germline ends came to 12 bases. Germline assignment: CDR1 MNHEY and CDR2 SVGAGI. The CDR3 nucleotides are TGTGCCAGCAGTTATAAGGGGGTTCGCTACGAGCAGTACTTC. The encoded protein is CASSYKGVRYEQYF.

The chain has TRBV7-9 and TRBJ1-5; D is undetermined. The germline V and J ends were trimmed by 3 bases and 5 bases, with 8 bases remaining between them. Germline CDR1 reads SEHNR; CDR2 reads FQNEAQ (reference sequence). The CDR3 length is 13 residues. The DNA of the CDR3 is TGTGCCAGCAGCTTGGTGCAGGATCAGCCCCAGCATTTT. Translation: CASSLVQDQPQHF.

The chain employs TRBV18 and TRBJ1-1, with D tentatively TRBD1 (5 bases). V was cut by 3 bases and J by 0 bases, with 8 bases left in between. The CDR3 totals 14 residues. The germline V gene encodes CDR1 KGHSH and CDR2 LQKENI. As DNA, the CDR3 is TGTGCCAGCTCACCGAGACAGATGAACACTGAAGCTTTCTTT. Amino acid sequence: CASSPRQMNTEAFF.

CDR3 in DNA: TGTGCCAGCAGCCAAGGTGAACTAGCGGGGAGAATATTGGGGGAGACCCAGTACTTC. Protein sequence: CASSQGELAGRILGETQYF. The rearrangement joins TRBV4-2 to TRBJ2-5; 10 nucleotides agree with TRBD2. Unmatched junction bases numbered 16, after V lost 1 base and J lost 5 bases. This CDR3 comprises 19 residues. Germline CDR1 and CDR2: LGHNA and YNFKEQ.

The chain has TRBV29-1 and TRBJ1-2; D remains unclear. The CDR3 length is 12 residues. Per germline, CDR1 SQVTM and CDR2 ANQGSEA. V was clipped by 7 bases and J by 8 bases, with 17 bases between them. In nucleotides, the CDR3 is TGCAGCGCCCACACTCGTCGGCAGGGCTACACCTTC. Amino acid sequence: CSAHTRRQGYTF.

This chain uses TRBV30 with TRBJ1-6; D unresolved. The CDR3 has 14 amino acids. CDR1 is GTSNPN and CDR2 is SVGIG in the germline V gene (reference sequence). V was pared by 1 base and J by 4 bases, with 8 bases between. In DNA, the CDR3 is TGTGCCTGGAGTGACGGACGGTATAATTCACCCCTCCACTTT. It encodes CAWSDGRYNSPLHF.

The genes are TRBV19 and TRBJ1-5, with no clear D. The CDR3 spans 14 residues. The V end lost 3 bases, the J end lost 2 bases, and 8 bases lay between the germline ends. CDR1 is LNHDA and CDR2 is SQIVND in the germline V gene (reference sequence). The CDR3 loop reads CASSMWGGNQPQHF. The CDR3 DNA sequence: TGTGCCAGTAGTATGTGGGGTGGCAATCAGCCCCAGCATTTT.

V usage is TRBV7-2 and J usage is TRBJ2-4, with D unclear. The CDR3 is 14 residues long. Germline CDR1 SGHTA, CDR2 FQGNSA. Deletions cut 2 bases from V and 0 bases from J, with 5 bases between. CDR3 coding DNA: TGTGCCAGCAGCTTAACAGCAGCCAAAAACATTCAGTACTTC. Translation: CASSLTAAKNIQYF.

The chain has TRBV6-1 and TRBJ1-1, with a possible D match to TRBD1 (6 bases). This CDR3 is built from 14 residues. V was trimmed by 0 bases and J by 5 bases, leaving 10 bases between them. Germline V gene sequence: CDR1 MNHNS, CDR2 SASEGT. CDR3 bases: TGTGCCAGCAGTGAAGCGAGGGGGGAGACTGAAGCTTTCTTT. Amino acids: CASSEARGETEAFF.

The chain has TRBV11-2 and TRBJ1-6; possible D gene TRBD1, 6 bases. Germline CDR1 is SGHAT and CDR2 is FQNNGV. The CDR3 loop spans 15 amino acids. The V end was cut by 3 bases, the J end by 9 bases, with 15 bases between. In DNA form, the CDR3 reads TGTGCCAGCAGCTTTAGCGGACAGAAAGGTTCACCCCTCCACTTT. Encoded protein: CASSFSGQKGSPLHF.

This rearrangement joins TRBV2 to TRBJ1-3; TRBD1 aligns across 7 bases. CDR3 length: 17 residues. The J segment lost 0 bases and the V segment lost 7 bases, leaving 12 bases of the junction unmatched. Germline values: CDR1 SNHLY, CDR2 FYNNEI. The CDR3 is CASTLRQGTSSGNTIYF. CDR3 coding DNA: TGTGCCAGCACGCTCCGACAGGGCACTTCCTCTGGAAACACCATATATTTT.

The chain joins TRBV10-1 to TRBJ2-7; the D gene is possibly TRBD1 (5 bases). The V and J ends lost 1 base and 5 bases respectively, with 12 bases between them. Germline V lookup: CDR1 WNHNN, CDR2 SYGVQD (reference sequence). The CDR3 loop spans 14 amino acids. The CDR3 nucleotides read TGCGCCAGCAGTGAGTACGGCAGGGTAGACGAGCAGTACTTC. The encoded protein is CASSEYGRVDEQYF.

J is TRBJ1-4 and V is TRBV9; maybe TRBD1 (6 bases). Germline assignment: CDR1 SGDLS and CDR2 YYNGEE. Deletions cut 4 bases from V and 7 bases from J, with 17 bases between. CDR3 length equals 15 residues. The CDR3 DNA reads TGTGCCAGCAGCCCTCCGGGGGGGGCCGGTGAAAAACTGTTTTTT. The encoded protein is CASSPPGGAGEKLFF.

The rearrangement links TRBV2 to TRBJ1-1, with D unresolved. CDR3 size: 14 residues. V lost 6 bases and J 1 base, leaving 12 bases between the germline ends. Germline CDR1 reads SNHLY; CDR2 reads FYNNEI. This CDR3 reads CASRLRGSNTEAFF. Here the CDR3 DNA reads TGTGCCAGCAGGCTCCGTGGGTCGAACACTGAAGCTTTCTTT.